This is a list of T cell receptor beta chains from one sample in a study of cytomegalovirus exposure and HLA in healthy donors. Only in-frame clones appear in the TCRdb table, and some are missing; sequencing was by immunoSEQ multiplex PCR. The sample includes roughly 100,000 clones, approximately 90% of them seen just once. Sequenced input: PBMCs. Receptors were obtained from a woman aged 18-35 years in good health and CMV-seropositive. The CDR3 runs from the conserved cysteine through the conserved F or W. Each record gives: J gene, V gene, clone size, D gene, CDR3 protein, CDR3 DNA. A D gene is named only where the DNA matches it firmly. Clone size is not always given. Where it is, it says once, few, many or a class for expanded clones.

J gene: TRBJ1-2
V gene: TRBV5-1
clone size: few
D gene: -
CDR3 protein: CASSLEHGWGLVF
CDR3 DNA: TGCGCCAGCAGCTTGGAACACGGCTGGGGCTTAGTCTTC

J gene: TRBJ1-2
V gene: TRBV6-1
clone size: -
D gene: -
CDR3 protein: CASNPKGSYGYTF
CDR3 DNA: TGTGCCAGCAACCCAAAAGGGAGCTATGGCTACACCTTC

J gene: TRBJ2-7
V gene: TRBV5-1
clone size: -
D gene: TRBD2
CDR3 protein: CASSLVAGDVEQYF
CDR3 DNA: TGCGCCAGCAGCTTGGTAGCGGGGGACGTCGAGCAGTACTTC

J gene: TRBJ2-1
V gene: TRBV7-6
clone size: -
D gene: TRBD2
CDR3 protein: CASSFPGTSGASSYNEQFF
CDR3 DNA: TGTGCCAGCAGCTTCCCCGGGACTAGCGGGGCGAGCTCCTACAATGAGCAGTTCTTC

J gene: TRBJ1-1
V gene: TRBV5-1
clone size: -
D gene: TRBD1
CDR3 protein: CASSLDRGDMNTEAFF
CDR3 DNA: TGCGCCAGCAGCCTTGACAGGGGGGATATGAACACTGAAGCTTTCTTT

J gene: TRBJ1-5
V gene: TRBV19
clone size: -
D gene: TRBD1
CDR3 protein: CASSISRGPYSNQPQHF
CDR3 DNA: TGTGCCAGTAGTATTTCCAGGGGGCCTTATAGCAATCAGCCCCAGCATTTT

J gene: TRBJ2-7
V gene: TRBV7-9
clone size: -
D gene: -
CDR3 protein: CASSPQASYEQYF
CDR3 DNA: TGTGCCAGCAGCCCACAGGCTTCCTACGAGCAGTACTTC

J gene: TRBJ1-2
V gene: TRBV10-3
clone size: -
D gene: -
CDR3 protein: CAISQGIYGYTF
CDR3 DNA: TGTGCCATCAGTCAGGGAATCTATGGCTACACCTTC

J gene: TRBJ2-7
V gene: TRBV5-8
clone size: -
D gene: TRBD1
CDR3 protein: CASSFWTGDYYEQYF
CDR3 DNA: TGTGCCAGCAGCTTCTGGACAGGGGACTATTACGAGCAGTACTTC

J gene: TRBJ1-1
V gene: TRBV5-4
clone size: -
D gene: TRBD1
CDR3 protein: CASSLGQGIAAFF
CDR3 DNA: TGTGCCAGCAGCTTGGGACAGGGAATCGCAGCTTTCTTT

J gene: TRBJ1-4
V gene: TRBV2
clone size: -
D gene: -
CDR3 protein: CASSEAGGTNEKLFF
CDR3 DNA: TGTGCCAGCAGTGAAGCGGGGGGGACTAATGAAAAACTGTTTTTT

J gene: TRBJ2-1
V gene: TRBV5-6
clone size: once
D gene: -
CDR3 protein: CASSFVPSSNEQFF
CDR3 DNA: TGTGCCAGCAGCTTTGTCCCTAGTTCAAATGAGCAGTTCTTC

J gene: TRBJ2-7
V gene: TRBV9
clone size: -
D gene: TRBD1
CDR3 protein: CASSVVPTGSVEQYF
CDR3 DNA: TGTGCCAGCAGCGTAGTCCCGACAGGGTCGGTCGAGCAGTACTTC

J gene: TRBJ2-2
V gene: TRBV15
clone size: -
D gene: -
CDR3 protein: CATSRDRGLVGELFF
CDR3 DNA: TGTGCCACCAGCAGAGACAGGGGCTTGGTCGGGGAGCTGTTTTTT

J gene: TRBJ1-1
V gene: TRBV4-2
clone size: -
D gene: -
CDR3 protein: CASSRNPGRYTEAFF
CDR3 DNA: TGTGCCAGCAGCCGTAACCCTGGCAGGTACACTGAAGCTTTCTTT

J gene: TRBJ1-1
V gene: TRBV19
clone size: -
D gene: TRBD1
CDR3 protein: CASSPYGTGSRSEAFF
CDR3 DNA: TGTGCCAGTAGTCCCTACGGGACAGGATCCAGGTCCGAAGCTTTCTTT

J gene: TRBJ2-7
V gene: TRBV4-1
clone size: few
D gene: -
CDR3 protein: CASSQRDSSGREQYF
CDR3 DNA: TGCGCCAGCAGCCAGCGGGACTCTTCGGGTCGGGAGCAGTACTTC

J gene: TRBJ2-5
V gene: TRBV7-9
clone size: once
D gene: TRBD1
CDR3 protein: CASSSSLRGTGTQYF
CDR3 DNA: TGTGCCAGCAGCTCGTCATTACGCGGGACAGGGACCCAGTACTTC

J gene: TRBJ2-2
V gene: TRBV6-5
clone size: -
D gene: -
CDR3 protein: CAIRGTGTGELFF
CDR3 DNA: TGTGCCATCCGGGGGACGGGCACCGGGGAGCTGTTTTTT

J gene: TRBJ2-1
V gene: TRBV5-4
clone size: -
D gene: -
CDR3 protein: CASSLLGAGKLNEQFF
CDR3 DNA: TGTGCCAGCAGCTTGTTAGGGGCAGGGAAGTTAAATGAGCAGTTCTTC

J gene: TRBJ2-1
V gene: TRBV5-4
clone size: once
D gene: TRBD2
CDR3 protein: CASSVGTSGYNEQFF
CDR3 DNA: TGTGCCAGCAGCGTCGGGACTAGCGGATACAATGAGCAGTTCTTC

J gene: TRBJ2-2
V gene: TRBV25-1
clone size: -
D gene: -
CDR3 protein: CASSDLDTHTGELFF
CDR3 DNA: TGTGCCAGCAGTGACCTGGACACCCACACCGGGGAGCTGTTTTTT

J gene: TRBJ1-6
V gene: TRBV4-2
clone size: -
D gene: TRBD1
CDR3 protein: CASRGDRGNSPLHF
CDR3 DNA: TGTGCCAGCAGAGGGGACAGGGGAAATTCACCCCTCCACTTT

J gene: TRBJ1-2
V gene: TRBV7-8
clone size: medium-sized
D gene: -
CDR3 protein: CASSPIGGLYTF
CDR3 DNA: TGTGCCAGCAGCCCCATTGGGGGGTTATACACCTTC

J gene: TRBJ2-3
V gene: TRBV11-3
clone size: -
D gene: -
CDR3 protein: CASSSQADTQYF
CDR3 DNA: TGTGCCAGCAGCTCGCAGGCAGATACGCAGTATTTT

J gene: TRBJ1-4
V gene: TRBV28
clone size: -
D gene: -
CDR3 protein: CASGRRGPGEKLFF
CDR3 DNA: TGTGCCAGCGGCCGGCGAGGCCCGGGTGAAAAACTGTTTTTT

J gene: TRBJ2-1
V gene: TRBV7-9
clone size: -
D gene: TRBD2
CDR3 protein: CASSLKSIRTSGEYNEQFF
CDR3 DNA: TGTGCCAGCAGCTTAAAGTCCATAAGGACTAGCGGGGAGTACAATGAGCAGTTCTTC

J gene: TRBJ2-1
V gene: TRBV30
clone size: -
D gene: TRBD2
CDR3 protein: CAWTIPGTSGSPLYNEQFF
CDR3 DNA: TGTGCCTGGACCATTCCCGGGACTAGCGGGAGCCCTCTCTACAATGAGCAGTTCTTC

J gene: TRBJ2-2
V gene: TRBV12-5
clone size: -
D gene: TRBD2
CDR3 protein: CASAIGLAGVGELFF
CDR3 DNA: TGTGCTAGTGCAATTGGACTAGCGGGAGTCGGGGAGCTGTTTTTT